Sequencing of this T cell receptor beta chain was carried out in a study of control samples from healthy donors and cancer patients. Assay used: immunoSEQ multiplex PCR; TCRdb lists only in-frame clones, some missing. The table shows 85,000 to 110,000 clones, with about 89% occurring only once. J gave up 4 bases and V 5 bases, and 6 bases lay outside the gene matches. The CDR3 extends over 15 amino acids. Germline V lookup: CDR1 SGHTA, CDR2 FQGNSA. This chain links TRBV7-2 with TRBJ2-1, with TRBD2 matching 9 bases. This sequence originates from a man aged 60-69 years with lung cancer. Sequencing used PBMCs. DNA for the CDR3: TGTGCCAGCAGCGCGACTAGCGGCAATTACAATGAGCAGTTCTTC. This encodes CASSATSGNYNEQFF.